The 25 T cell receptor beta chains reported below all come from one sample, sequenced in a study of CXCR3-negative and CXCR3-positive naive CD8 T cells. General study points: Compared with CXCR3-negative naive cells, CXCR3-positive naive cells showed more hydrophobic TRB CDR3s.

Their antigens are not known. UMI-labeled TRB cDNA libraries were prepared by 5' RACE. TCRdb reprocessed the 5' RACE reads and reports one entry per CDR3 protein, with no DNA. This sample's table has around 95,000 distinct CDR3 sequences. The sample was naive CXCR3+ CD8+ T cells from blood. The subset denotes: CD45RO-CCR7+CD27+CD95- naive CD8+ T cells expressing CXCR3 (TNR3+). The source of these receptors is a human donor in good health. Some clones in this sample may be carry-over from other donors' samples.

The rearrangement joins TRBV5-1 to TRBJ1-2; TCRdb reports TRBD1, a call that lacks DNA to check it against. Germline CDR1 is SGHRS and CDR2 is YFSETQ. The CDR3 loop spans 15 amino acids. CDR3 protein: CASSFSTDGGYGYTF.

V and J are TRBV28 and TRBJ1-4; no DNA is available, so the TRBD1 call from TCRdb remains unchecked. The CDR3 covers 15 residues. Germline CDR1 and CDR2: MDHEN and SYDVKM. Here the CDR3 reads CASSLGQIKIEKLFF.

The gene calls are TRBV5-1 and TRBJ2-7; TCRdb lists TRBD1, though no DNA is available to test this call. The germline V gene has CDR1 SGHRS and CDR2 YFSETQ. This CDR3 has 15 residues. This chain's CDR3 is CASSLGQGIRYEQYF.

This chain's CDR3 is CASNRGQGYEQYF. The chain couples TRBV12-3 or TRBV12-4 to TRBJ2-7; there is no DNA to check the TCRdb D call of TRBD1. The CDR3 spans 13 residues.

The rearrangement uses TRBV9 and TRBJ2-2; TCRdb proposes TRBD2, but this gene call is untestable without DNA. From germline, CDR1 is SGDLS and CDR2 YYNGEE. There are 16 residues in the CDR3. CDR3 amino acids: CASSLEGHPNTGELFF.

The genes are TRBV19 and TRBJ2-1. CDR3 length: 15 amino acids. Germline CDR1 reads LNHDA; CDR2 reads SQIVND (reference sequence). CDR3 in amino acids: CASSLEVNSYNEQFF.

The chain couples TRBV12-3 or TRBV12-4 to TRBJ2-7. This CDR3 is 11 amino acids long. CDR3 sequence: CASSFSYEQYF.

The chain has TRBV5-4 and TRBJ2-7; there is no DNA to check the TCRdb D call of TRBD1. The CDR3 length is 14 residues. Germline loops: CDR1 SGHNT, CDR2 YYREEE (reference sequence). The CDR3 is CASSPGLGPYEQYF. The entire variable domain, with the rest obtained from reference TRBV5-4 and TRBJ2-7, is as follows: ETGVTQSPTHLIKTRGQQVTLRCSSQSGHNTVSWYQQALGQGPQFIFQYYREEENGRGNFPPRFSGLQFPNYSSELNVNALELDDSALYLCASSPGLGPYEQYFGPGTRLTVT.

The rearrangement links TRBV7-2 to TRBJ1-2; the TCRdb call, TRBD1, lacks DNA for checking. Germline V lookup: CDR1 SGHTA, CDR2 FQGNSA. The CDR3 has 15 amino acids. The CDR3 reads CASSLDQTENYGYTF.

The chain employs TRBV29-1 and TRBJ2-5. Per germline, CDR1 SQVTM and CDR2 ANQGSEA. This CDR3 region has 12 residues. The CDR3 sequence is CSVVLSQETQYF.

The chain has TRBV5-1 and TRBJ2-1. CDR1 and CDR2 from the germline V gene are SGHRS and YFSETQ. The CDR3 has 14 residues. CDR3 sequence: CASSLRRADNEQFF.

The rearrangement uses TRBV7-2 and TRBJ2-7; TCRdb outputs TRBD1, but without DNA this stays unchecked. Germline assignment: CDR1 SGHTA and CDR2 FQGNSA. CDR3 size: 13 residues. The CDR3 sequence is CASSLWGPYEQYF.

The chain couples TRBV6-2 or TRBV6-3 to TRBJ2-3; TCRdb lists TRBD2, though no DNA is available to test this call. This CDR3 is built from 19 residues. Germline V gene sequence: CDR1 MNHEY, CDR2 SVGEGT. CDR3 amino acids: CASSYAGVAGALSTDTQYF.

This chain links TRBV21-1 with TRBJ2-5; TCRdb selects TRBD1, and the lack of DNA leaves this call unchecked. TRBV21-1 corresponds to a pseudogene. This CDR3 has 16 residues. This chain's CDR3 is CASSKQRTGGVETQYF.

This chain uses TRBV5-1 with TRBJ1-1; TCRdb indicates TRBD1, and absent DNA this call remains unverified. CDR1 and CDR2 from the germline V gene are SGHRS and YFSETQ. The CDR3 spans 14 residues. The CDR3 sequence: CASSDWDGTTEAFF.

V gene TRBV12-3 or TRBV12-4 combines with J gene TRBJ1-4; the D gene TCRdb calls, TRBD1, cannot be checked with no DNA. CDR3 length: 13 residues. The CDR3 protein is CASSEDGGEKLFF.

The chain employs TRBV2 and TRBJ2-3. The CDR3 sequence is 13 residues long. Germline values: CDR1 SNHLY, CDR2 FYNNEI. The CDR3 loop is CASRAILADTQYF.

The CDR3 spells CASSLVRGQRTEAFF. The rearrangement joins TRBV7-9 to TRBJ1-1; the TCRdb D gene call, TRBD1, has no DNA to confirm it. Germline V gene lookup returns CDR1 SEHNR and CDR2 FQNEAQ (reference sequence). CDR3 length equals 15 residues.

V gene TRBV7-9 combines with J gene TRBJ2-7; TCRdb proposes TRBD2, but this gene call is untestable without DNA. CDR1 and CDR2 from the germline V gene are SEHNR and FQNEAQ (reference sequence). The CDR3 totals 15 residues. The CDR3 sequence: CASSSTSGATYEQYF.

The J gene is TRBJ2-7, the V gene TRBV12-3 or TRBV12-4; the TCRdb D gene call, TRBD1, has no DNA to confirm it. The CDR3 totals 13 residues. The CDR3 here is CASGRQFLDEQYF.

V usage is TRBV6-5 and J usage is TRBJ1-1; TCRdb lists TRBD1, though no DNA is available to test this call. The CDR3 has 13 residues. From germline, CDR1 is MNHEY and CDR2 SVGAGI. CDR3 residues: CASSRALNTEAFF.

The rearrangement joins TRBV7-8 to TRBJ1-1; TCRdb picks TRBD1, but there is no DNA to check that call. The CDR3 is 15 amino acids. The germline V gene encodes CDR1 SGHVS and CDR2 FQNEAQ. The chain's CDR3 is CASSPPDSRNTEAFF.

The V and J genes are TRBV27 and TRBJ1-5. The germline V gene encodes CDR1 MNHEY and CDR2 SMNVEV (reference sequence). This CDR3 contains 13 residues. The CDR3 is CASRFALNQPQHF.

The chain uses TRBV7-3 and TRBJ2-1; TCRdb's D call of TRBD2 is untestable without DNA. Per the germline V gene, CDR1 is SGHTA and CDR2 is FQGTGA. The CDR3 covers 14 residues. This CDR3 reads CASSLVDSGNEQFF.

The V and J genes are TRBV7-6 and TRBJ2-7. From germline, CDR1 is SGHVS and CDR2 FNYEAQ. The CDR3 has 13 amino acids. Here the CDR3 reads CASSLADAYEQYF.